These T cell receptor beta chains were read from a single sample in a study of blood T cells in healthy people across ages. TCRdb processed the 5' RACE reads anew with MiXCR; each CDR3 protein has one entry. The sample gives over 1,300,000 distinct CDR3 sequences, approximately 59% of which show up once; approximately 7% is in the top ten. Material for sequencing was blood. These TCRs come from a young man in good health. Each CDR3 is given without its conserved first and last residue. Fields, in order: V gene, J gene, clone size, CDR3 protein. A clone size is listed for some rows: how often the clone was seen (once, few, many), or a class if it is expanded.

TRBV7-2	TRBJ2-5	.	ASSWGGGYQETQY
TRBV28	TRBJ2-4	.	ASASHGPLNIQY
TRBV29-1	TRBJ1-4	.	SVTGEGGEKLF
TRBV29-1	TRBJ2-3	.	SAAILAGLGTDTQY
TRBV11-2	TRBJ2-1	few	ASSRRTRNNEQF
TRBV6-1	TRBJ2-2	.	ASTWSGGDVSGELF
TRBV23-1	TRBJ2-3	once	ASSQGRPLPSTDTQY
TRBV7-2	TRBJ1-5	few	ASSLAGGGNQPQH
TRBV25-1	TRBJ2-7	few	ASSAPGTKSYEQY
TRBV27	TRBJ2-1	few	ASSHRQGLSYNEQF
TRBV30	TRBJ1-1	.	AWSGGAGEAF
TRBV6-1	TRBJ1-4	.	ASSEIFRGHEKLF
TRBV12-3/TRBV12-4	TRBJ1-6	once	ASRPGVSGSYNSPLH
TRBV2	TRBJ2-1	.	ASRDGRLNEQF
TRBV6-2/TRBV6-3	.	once	ASSNRDERRTQY
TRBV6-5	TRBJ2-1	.	ASSDSEYNEQF
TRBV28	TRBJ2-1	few	ASRSDFFSYNEQF
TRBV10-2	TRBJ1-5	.	ASSERVLRQPQH
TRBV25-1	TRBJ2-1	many	ASSAGYNEQF
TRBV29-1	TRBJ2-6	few	SVHGQGTSGANVLT
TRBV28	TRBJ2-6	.	ASSSPRRANVLT
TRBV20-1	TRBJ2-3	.	SAGTAEDTDTQY
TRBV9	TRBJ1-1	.	ASRVLGETEAF
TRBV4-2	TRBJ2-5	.	ASSQDLGGAKETQY